This TCR beta chain stems from a study of cytomegalovirus exposure and HLA in healthy donors. Vbeta (60) and Jbeta (13) primers were used in the PCR. TCRdb's copy holds only in-frame clones and misses some; the assay was immunoSEQ multiplex PCR. The sample has about 150,000 clones; more than 65% are singletons. The V gene's germline CDR1 is SNHLY and CDR2 FYNNEI. V was clipped by 3 bases and J by 6 bases; unmatched bases: 8. The CDR3 has 14 residues. This clonotype originated in a man aged 25 to 45 in good health and CMV-seropositive. The sequenced sample was PBMCs. The V call is TRBV2, the J call TRBJ2-7; TRBD2 matches 7 bases. The CDR3 bases are TGTGCCAGCAGTGATGGGAGGGTTAGGGGCGAGCAGTACTTC. This codes for CASSDGRVRGEQYF.